The next 10 T cell receptor beta chains were all read from a single sample in a study of T cells in narcolepsy. Using immunoSEQ multiplex PCR, the repertoire was profiled, and TCRdb retains in-frame clones only, with some absent. Among about 35,000 clones listed, about 85% were seen once. The sequenced sample consisted of memory (CD45RA-) CD4+ T cells from blood. The receptor source for this set is a human donor in good health.

CDR3: CASRDYTDTQYF. CDR3 nucleotide sequence: TGTGCCAGCAGAGACTACACAGATACGCAGTATTTT. The chain carries TRBV6-1 and TRBJ2-3; D possibly corresponds to TRBD2 (5 bases). The length of the CDR3 is 12 residues. The ends were cut back, 6 bases at V and 2 bases at J, with 6 bases in the middle. Germline CDR1 and CDR2: MNHNS and SASEGT.

The chain has TRBV11-1 and TRBJ2-3, with 10 bases matching TRBD2. The CDR3 is 15 amino acids. V dropped 5 bases and J dropped 5; count of bases not matched to a gene: 7. Germline V gives CDR1 SGHAT, CDR2 FQDESV (reference sequence). CDR3 DNA: TGTGCCAGCAGCCGGACTAGCGGATTGGGAGATACGCAGTATTTT. It encodes CASSRTSGLGDTQYF.

The chain is built from TRBV5-4 and TRBJ1-1; D is unclear. The CDR3 is made up of 14 amino acids. Trimming took 4 bases from V and 0 from J, leaving 10 bases between them. In germline, CDR1 is SGHNT, CDR2 YYREEE (reference sequence). The chain's CDR3 is CASSPLQMNTEAFF. CDR3 DNA: TGTGCCAGCAGCCCACTTCAGATGAACACTGAAGCTTTCTTT.

This chain links TRBV5-1 with TRBJ2-3, with a possible D match to TRBD1 (6 bases). CDR1 is SGHRS and CDR2 is YFSETQ in the germline V gene. Trimming stripped 7 bases from V and 1 base from J, with 16 bases between. CDR3 length: 15 residues. The CDR3 is CASGRTVWGTDTQYF. The CDR3, as DNA: TGCGCCAGCGGTAGGACAGTTTGGGGCACAGATACGCAGTATTTT.

The chain employs TRBV4-3 and TRBJ2-2; TRBD2 agrees at 12 bases. V trimming: 1 base; J trimming: 4 bases; junction bases outside the gene matches: 10. The germline gives CDR1 LGHNA, CDR2 YSLEER. The CDR3 is 19 amino acids. CDR3 bases: TGCGCCAGCAGCCAAGCCATCGGGGGACTAGCGGGTACCACCGGGGAGCTGTTTTTT. Protein sequence: CASSQAIGGLAGTTGELFF.

This sequence joins TRBV27 and TRBJ2-7, with D perhaps TRBD2 (5 bases). This CDR3 is 14 amino acids long. Trimming left V 6 bases short and J 11 bases short, with 23 bases between. Germline CDR1 reads MNHEY; CDR2 reads SMNVEV (reference sequence). The CDR3 reads CASRNRDPGPKEYF. The CDR3 region has the DNA TGTGCCAGCAGGAACCGGGATCCAGGCCCAAAAGAGTACTTC.

This chain connects TRBV11-3 to TRBJ2-7; 8 nucleotides align to TRBD1. V lost 5 bases to trimming and J lost 12 bases; unmatched junction nucleotides: 9. The CDR3 is 12 residues long. Germline V gives CDR1 SGHNT, CDR2 YENEEA. CDR3 sequence: CASSLRTGHMYF. CDR3 nucleotides: TGTGCCAGCAGCCTAAGGACAGGGCACATGTACTTC.

The chain links TRBV10-2 to TRBJ2-7; 12 bases line up with TRBD2. The CDR3 covers 17 residues. V lost 6 bases to trimming and J lost 2 bases; unmatched junction nucleotides: 11. In germline, CDR1 is WSHSY, CDR2 SAAADI. The CDR3 sequence: CASSLLAGGPLAYEQYF. CDR3 in DNA: TGCGCCAGCAGCTTACTAGCGGGGGGCCCTTTGGCCTACGAGCAGTACTTC.

This chain connects TRBV5-1 to TRBJ2-7; TRBD2 matches at 9 bases. The CDR3 has 14 amino acids. Germline CDR1 reads SGHRS; CDR2 reads YFSETQ. V shed 5 bases and J 6 bases; nucleotides not matched to a gene: 9. CDR3 sequence: CASSLAGAPREQYF. The CDR3 DNA sequence: TGCGCCAGCAGTTTAGCGGGGGCCCCCCGCGAGCAGTACTTC.

V usage is TRBV2 and J usage is TRBJ2-6; the D is unclear. CDR1 and CDR2 (germline): SNHLY, FYNNEI. Trimming left V 3 bases short and J 0 bases short, with 0 bases between. This CDR3 is 13 amino acids long. The CDR3 nucleotides read TGTGCCAGCAGTGACTCTGGGGCCAACGTCCTGACTTTC. It encodes CASSDSGANVLTF. Full variable domain (rest looked up from reference TRBV2 and TRBJ2-6): EPEVTQTPSHQVTQMGQEVILRCVPISNHLYFYWYRQILGQKVEFLVSFYNNEISEKSEIFDDQFSVERPDGSNFTLKIRSTKLEDSAMYFCASSDSGANVLTFGAGSRLTVL.